The sequence of this TCR beta chain was determined in a study of T cell changes during pregnancy in multiple sclerosis. Assay: immunoSEQ multiplex PCR; the TCRdb copy retains only in-frame clones and omits some. The table lists 65,000 to 75,000 clones, approximately 90% of them singletons. The TCR sequence derives from a female donor with multiple sclerosis, enrolled in a pregnancy study. The input for sequencing was peripheral blood, taken in the second trimester of pregnancy.

The CDR3 spells CASSLGDRALRGYTF. The CDR3 coding sequence is TGTGCCAGCAGCTTGGGGGACAGAGCCTTAAGAGGCTACACCTTC. The chain employs TRBV5-6 and TRBJ1-2; TRBD1 matches 7 bases. This CDR3 has 15 amino acids. With 0 bases clipped from V and 8 bases from J, the junction kept 10 bases outside the gene matches. Germline assignment: CDR1 SGHDT and CDR2 YYEEEE.